Listed below are T cell receptor beta chains from one sample, sequenced in a study of OX40 agonist ivuxolimab in advanced cancers. Only in-frame clones appear in the TCRdb table, and some are missing; sequencing was by immunoSEQ multiplex PCR. There are approximately 120,000 clones in the sample; 85% to 95% occur only once, and around 0.81% lies in the top ten. Here the sequenced sample was CD4+ or CD8+ T cells sorted from blood, taken in a trial of the OX40 agonist ivuxolimab. The receptor source for this set is an adult with an advanced solid tumor such as melanoma, head and neck, liver or kidney cancer. Both conserved end residues are part of each CDR3. Each record gives: V gene, D gene, J gene, CDR3 DNA, CDR3 protein. D genes are given only for firm matches.

V: TRBV18
D: -
J: TRBJ2-7
DNA: TGTGCCAGCTCCCGCGGTGGGGACGCCTACGAGCAGTACTTC
CDR3: CASSRGGDAYEQYF

V: TRBV19
D: TRBD2
J: TRBJ2-2
DNA: TGTGCCAGTAGTATAGGGGGACTAGCGGGAGGGCCGAGGACCGGGGAGCTGTTTTTT
CDR3: CASSIGGLAGGPRTGELFF

V: TRBV18
D: TRBD1
J: TRBJ1-2
DNA: TGTGCCAGCGTCAAGGAGACAGGGGGCGGTGGCTACACCTTC
CDR3: CASVKETGGGGYTF

V: TRBV9
D: TRBD1
J: TRBJ1-1
DNA: TGTGCCAGCAGCCCCCTCCGGACAGGGGCTGAAGCTTTCTTT
CDR3: CASSPLRTGAEAFF

V: TRBV5-1
D: -
J: TRBJ2-7
DNA: TGCGCCAGCAGCTTCCCGGACATCCCCAACGAGCAGTACTTC
CDR3: CASSFPDIPNEQYF

V: TRBV7-9
D: -
J: TRBJ2-1
DNA: TGTGCCAGCAGCTTAAGACTAGCCTACAATGAGCAGTTCTTC
CDR3: CASSLRLAYNEQFF

V: TRBV6-5
D: TRBD1
J: TRBJ2-7
DNA: TGTGCCAGCAGTTACTCGAGGACAGGGGGCGCCGAGCAGTACTTC
CDR3: CASSYSRTGGAEQYF

V: TRBV5-4
D: -
J: TRBJ1-1
DNA: TGTGCCAGCAGCTTGGCCTCAGGGGACACTGAAGCTTTCTTT
CDR3: CASSLASGDTEAFF

V: TRBV7-2
D: TRBD1
J: TRBJ2-7
DNA: TGTGCCAGCAGCCCGTCACAGGGGCCCTTCGAGCAGTACTTC
CDR3: CASSPSQGPFEQYF

V: TRBV28
D: -
J: TRBJ1-2
DNA: TGTGCCAGCAGTTTAGGTCCGGCCGGCTACACCTTC
CDR3: CASSLGPAGYTF